This record covers a single T cell receptor beta chain. V gave up 4 bases and J gave up 1 base, with 9 bases separating them. The germline gives CDR1 SNHLY, CDR2 FYNNEI. This CDR3 contains 14 residues. Related graft donors supplied nonmyeloablative bone marrow transplants, and mixed chimerism was transient. The data were obtained in a study of Tregs in tolerant kidney transplant recipients. TCRdb's copy holds only in-frame clones and misses some; the assay was immunoSEQ multiplex PCR. The sample includes fewer than 95,000 clones, 93% seen only once; the top ten take 1.5% to 2%. V is TRBV2 and J is TRBJ2-3; D not resolved. This specimen was CD4+ T cells from blood (PBMCs), taken 12 months after the transplant. This TCR derives from a human patient who received a combined kidney and bone marrow transplant. Some T cells here may be from the graft donor. CDR3 coding DNA: TGTGCCAGCAGTGTTTCCCCAGGCACAGATACGCAGTATTTT. Amino acid sequence: CASSVSPGTDTQYF.